This T cell receptor (beta chain) is drawn from a study of cytomegalovirus exposure and HLA in healthy donors. Generated by immunoSEQ multiplex PCR, the TCRdb table keeps only in-frame clones and is missing some. The repertoire holds about 150,000 clones, with 94% as singletons. There are 14 residues in the CDR3. The ends lost 3 bases at V and 3 bases at J; junction bases unmatched: 4. Germline values: CDR1 SNHLY, CDR2 FYNNEI. The specimen sequenced was PBMCs. The chain carries TRBV2 and TRBJ2-7, with 8 positions matching TRBD1. The TCR comes from a man between 18 and 35 years old in good health and CMV-seropositive. As DNA, the CDR3 is TGTGCCAGCAGTGATCAGGGGGCAAGCTACGAGCAGTACTTC. Its translation is CASSDQGASYEQYF.